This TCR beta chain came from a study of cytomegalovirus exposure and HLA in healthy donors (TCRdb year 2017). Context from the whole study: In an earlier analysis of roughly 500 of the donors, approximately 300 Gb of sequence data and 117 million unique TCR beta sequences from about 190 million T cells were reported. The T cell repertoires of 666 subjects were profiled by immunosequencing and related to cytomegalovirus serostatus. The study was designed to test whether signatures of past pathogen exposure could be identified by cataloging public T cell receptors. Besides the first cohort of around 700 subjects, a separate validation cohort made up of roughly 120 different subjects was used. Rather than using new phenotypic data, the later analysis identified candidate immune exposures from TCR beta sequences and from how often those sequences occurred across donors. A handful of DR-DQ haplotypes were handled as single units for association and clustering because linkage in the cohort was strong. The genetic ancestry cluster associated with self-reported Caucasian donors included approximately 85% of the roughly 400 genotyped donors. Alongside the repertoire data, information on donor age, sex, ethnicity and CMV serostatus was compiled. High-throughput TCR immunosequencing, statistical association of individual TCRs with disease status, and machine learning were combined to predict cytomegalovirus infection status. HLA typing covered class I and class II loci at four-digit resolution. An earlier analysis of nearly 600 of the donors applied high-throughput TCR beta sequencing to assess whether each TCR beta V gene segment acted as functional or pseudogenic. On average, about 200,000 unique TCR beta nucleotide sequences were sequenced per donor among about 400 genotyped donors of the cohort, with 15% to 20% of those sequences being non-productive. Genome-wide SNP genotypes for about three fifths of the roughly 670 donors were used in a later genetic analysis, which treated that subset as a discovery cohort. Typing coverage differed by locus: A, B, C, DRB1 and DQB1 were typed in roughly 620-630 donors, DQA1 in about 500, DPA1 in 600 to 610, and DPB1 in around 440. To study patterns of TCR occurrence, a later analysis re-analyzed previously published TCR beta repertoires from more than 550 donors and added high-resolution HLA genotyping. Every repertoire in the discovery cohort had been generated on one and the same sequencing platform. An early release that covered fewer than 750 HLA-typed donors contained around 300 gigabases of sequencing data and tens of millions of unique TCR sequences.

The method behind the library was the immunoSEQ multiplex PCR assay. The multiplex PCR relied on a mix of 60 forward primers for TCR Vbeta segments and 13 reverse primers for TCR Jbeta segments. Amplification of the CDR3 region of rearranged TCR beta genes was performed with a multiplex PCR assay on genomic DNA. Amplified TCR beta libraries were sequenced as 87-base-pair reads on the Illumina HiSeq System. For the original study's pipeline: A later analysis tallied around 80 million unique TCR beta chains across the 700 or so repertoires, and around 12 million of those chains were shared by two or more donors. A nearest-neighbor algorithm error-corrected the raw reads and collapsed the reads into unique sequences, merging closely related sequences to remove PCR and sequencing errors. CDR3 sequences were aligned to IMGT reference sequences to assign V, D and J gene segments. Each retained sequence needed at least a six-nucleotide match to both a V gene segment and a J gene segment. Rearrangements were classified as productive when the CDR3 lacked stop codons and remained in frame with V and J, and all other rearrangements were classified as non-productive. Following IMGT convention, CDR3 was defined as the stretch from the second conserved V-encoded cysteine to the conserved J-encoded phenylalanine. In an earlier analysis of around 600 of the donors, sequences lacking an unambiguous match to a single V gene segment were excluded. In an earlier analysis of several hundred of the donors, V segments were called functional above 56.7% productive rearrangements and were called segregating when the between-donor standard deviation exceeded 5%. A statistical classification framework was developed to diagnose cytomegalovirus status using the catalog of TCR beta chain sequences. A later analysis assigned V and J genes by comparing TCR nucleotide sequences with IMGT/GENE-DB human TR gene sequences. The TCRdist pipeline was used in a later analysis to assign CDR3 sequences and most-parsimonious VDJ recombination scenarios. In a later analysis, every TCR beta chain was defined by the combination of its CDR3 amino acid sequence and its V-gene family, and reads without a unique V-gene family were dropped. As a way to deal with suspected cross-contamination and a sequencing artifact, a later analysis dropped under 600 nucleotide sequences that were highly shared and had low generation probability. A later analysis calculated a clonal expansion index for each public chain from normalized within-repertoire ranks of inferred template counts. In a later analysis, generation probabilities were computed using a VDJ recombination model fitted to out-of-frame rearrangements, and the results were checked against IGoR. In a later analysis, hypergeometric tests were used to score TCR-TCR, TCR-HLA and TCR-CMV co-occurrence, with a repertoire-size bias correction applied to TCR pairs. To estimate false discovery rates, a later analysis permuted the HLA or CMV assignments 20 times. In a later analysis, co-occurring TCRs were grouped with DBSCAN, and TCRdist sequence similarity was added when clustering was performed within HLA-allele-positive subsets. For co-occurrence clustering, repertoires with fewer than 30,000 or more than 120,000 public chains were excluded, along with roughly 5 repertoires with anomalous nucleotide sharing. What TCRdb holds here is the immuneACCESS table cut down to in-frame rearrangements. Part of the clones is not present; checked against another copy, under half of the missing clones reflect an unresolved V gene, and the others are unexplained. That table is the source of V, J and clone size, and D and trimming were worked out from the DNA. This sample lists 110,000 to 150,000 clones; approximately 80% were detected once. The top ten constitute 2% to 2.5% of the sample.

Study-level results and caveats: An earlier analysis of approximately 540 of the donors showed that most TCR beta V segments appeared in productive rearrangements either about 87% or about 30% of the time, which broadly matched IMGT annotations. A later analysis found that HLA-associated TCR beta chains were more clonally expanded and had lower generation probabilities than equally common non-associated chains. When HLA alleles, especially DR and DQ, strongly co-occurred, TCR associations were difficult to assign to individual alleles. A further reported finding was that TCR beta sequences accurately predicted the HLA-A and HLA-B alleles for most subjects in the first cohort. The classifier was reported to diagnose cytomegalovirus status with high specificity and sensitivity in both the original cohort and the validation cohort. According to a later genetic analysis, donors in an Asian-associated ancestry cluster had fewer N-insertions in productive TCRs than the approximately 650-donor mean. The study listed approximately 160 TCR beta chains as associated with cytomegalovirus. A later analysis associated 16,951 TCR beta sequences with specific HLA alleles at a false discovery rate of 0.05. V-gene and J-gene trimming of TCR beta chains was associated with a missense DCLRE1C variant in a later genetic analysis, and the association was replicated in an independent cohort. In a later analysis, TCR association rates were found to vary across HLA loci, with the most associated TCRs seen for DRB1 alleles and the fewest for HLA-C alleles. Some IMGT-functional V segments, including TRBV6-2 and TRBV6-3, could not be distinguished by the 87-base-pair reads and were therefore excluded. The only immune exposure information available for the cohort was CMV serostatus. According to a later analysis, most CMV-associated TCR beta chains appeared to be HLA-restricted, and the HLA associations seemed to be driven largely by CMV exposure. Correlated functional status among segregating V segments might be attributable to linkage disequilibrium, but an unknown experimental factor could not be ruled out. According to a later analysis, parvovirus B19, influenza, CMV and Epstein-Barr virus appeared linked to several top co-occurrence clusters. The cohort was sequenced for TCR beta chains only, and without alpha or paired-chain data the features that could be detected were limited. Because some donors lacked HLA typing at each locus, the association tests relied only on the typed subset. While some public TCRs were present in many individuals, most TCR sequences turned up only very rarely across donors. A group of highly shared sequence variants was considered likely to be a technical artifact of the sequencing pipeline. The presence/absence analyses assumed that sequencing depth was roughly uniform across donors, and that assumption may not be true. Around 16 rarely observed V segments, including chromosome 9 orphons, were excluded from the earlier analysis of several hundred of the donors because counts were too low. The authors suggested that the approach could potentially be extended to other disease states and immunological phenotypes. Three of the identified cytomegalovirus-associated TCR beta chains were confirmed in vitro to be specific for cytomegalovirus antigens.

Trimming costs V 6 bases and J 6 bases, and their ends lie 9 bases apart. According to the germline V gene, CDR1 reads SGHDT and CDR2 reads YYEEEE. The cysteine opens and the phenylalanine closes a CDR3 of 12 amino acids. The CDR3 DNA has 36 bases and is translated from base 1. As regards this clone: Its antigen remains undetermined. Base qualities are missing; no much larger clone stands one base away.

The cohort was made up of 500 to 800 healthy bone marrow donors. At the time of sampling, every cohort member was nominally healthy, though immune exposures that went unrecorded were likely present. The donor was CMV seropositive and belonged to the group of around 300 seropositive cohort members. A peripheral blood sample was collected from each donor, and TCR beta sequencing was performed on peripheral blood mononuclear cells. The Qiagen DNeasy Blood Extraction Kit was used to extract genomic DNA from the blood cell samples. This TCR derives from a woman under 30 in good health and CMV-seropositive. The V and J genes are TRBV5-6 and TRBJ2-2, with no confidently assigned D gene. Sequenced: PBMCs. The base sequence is TGTGCCAGCACCCAATCCCCCGGGGAGCTGTTTTTT. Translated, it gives CASTQSPGELFF.